Shown below are 26 T cell receptor beta chains from a single sample sequenced in a study of neurological immune-mediated disorders (dated by TCRdb to 2018 to 2020). What this sample's time point label stands for: longitudinal time-point 3. Receptors were amplified or captured by 5' RACE. The instrument was an Illumina HiSeq 2500. TCRdb reran the public reads through fastp at Q25 and MiXCR, keeping productive beta chains. For every CDR3 protein sequence, its rows merge into one entry that carries the most common genes and DNA. Recorded for this sample are 95,000 to 110,000 distinct CDR3 sequences; more than 10% of them occurred a single time. The ten top clones hold 3.1% of the sample. Sequencing was carried out using PBMCs. All receptors come from a female donor with HTLV-1-associated myelopathy (HAM/TSP).

Ten or more counts support this clonotype. The chain links TRBV6-5 to TRBJ2-2; no clear D. V lost 2 bases and J 2 bases, leaving 9 bases between the germline ends. The CDR3 has 15 residues. The germline V gene encodes CDR1 MNHEY and CDR2 SVGAGI. The CDR3 DNA reads as TGTGCCAGCAGTTACACTGAAATAAACACCGGGGAGCTGTTTTTT. It specifies CASSYTEINTGELFF.

This clonotype was seen repeatedly, ten times or more. This sequence joins TRBV10-1 and TRBJ2-7; D perhaps matches TRBD2 (5 bases). Deletions cut 2 bases from V and 5 bases from J, with 10 bases between. This CDR3 has 13 residues. Germline V CDR1 and CDR2: WNHNN, SYGVQD (reference sequence). CDR3: CASSENVRDEQYF. The CDR3 nucleotides read TGCGCCAGCAGTGAGAACGTGCGGGACGAGCAGTACTTC.

This clonotype appeared a few times. The chain is built from TRBV24-1 and TRBJ2-1; TRBD1 aligns across 9 bases. CDR1 and CDR2 from the germline V gene are KGHDR and SFDVKD. This CDR3 region has 16 residues. With V trimmed by 6 bases and J by 8 bases, 13 bases remained unmatched. The DNA of the CDR3 is TGTGCCACCAGTCCACGGGGAACAGGGGGCATCGATGAGCAGTTCTTC. Translation gives CATSPRGTGGIDEQFF.

This clonotype was seen many times. The V gene is TRBV28, the J gene TRBJ2-1; TRBD2 agrees at 8 bases. The CDR3 has 14 amino acids. Germline loops: CDR1 MDHEN, CDR2 SYDVKM. V lost 6 bases, J lost 8 bases, and 9 bases stayed unmatched. The CDR3 coding sequence is TGTGCCAGCAGCCCGGCGGGGGGACCCGATGAGCAGTTCTTC. It encodes CASSPAGGPDEQFF. Full variable domain (rest looked up from reference TRBV28 and TRBJ2-1): DVKVTQSSRYLVKRTGEKVFLECVQDMDHENMFWYRQDPGLGLRLIYFSYDVKMKEKGDIPEGYSVSREKKERFSLILESASTNQTSMYLCASSPAGGPDEQFFGPGTRLTVL.

The chain employs TRBV5-4 and TRBJ1-6; D unclear. Germline CDR1 reads SGHNT; CDR2 reads YYREEE (reference sequence). The length of the CDR3 is 14 residues. The V end was cut by 1 base, the J end by 8 bases, with 10 bases between. Here the CDR3 DNA reads TGTGCCAGCAGCTTGTCGGGGTCTCATTCACCCCTCCACTTT. As protein: CASSLSGSHSPLHF.

This clonotype was counted at least ten times. The genes are TRBV5-1 and TRBJ1-2; TRBD1 is a possible D gene (5 bases). The CDR3 length is 12 residues. Germline CDR1 and CDR2: SGHRS and YFSETQ. V lost 4 bases to trimming and J lost 4 bases, with 8 bases between them. CDR3 region: CASSRDLYGYTF. The CDR3 DNA is TGCGCCAGCAGCAGGGACCTCTATGGCTACACCTTC.

This clonotype was picked up many times. The DNA is omitted, as the CDR3 cannot be located on it reliably, and the CDR3 follows TCRdb's listing. The chain links TRBV28 to TRBJ1-5; the listed D gene, TRBD1, was not tested against the DNA. Ends included, the CDR3 has 16 residues. In germline, CDR1 is MDHEN, CDR2 SYDVKM. The CDR3 region is CASSSSTGLRSQPQHF.

This clonotype was picked up a small number of times. This rearrangement joins TRBV6-5 to TRBJ1-1; 11 bases agree with TRBD1. The CDR3 spans 14 residues. J was trimmed by 4 bases and V by 4 bases; bases with no gene match: 2. CDR1 MNHEY and CDR2 SVGAGI come from the germline V gene. The CDR3 bases are TGTGCCAGCAGTTGGGGACAGGGGGTCACTGAAGCTTTCTTT. This translates into CASSWGQGVTEAFF.

This clonotype was counted at least ten times. The rearrangement joins TRBV5-1 to TRBJ2-2; tentative D call: TRBD1 (5 bases). CDR1 and CDR2 from the germline V gene are SGHRS and YFSETQ. The CDR3 spans 16 residues. The V and J ends lost 0 bases and 0 bases respectively, with 9 bases between them. The CDR3 reads CASSLGTLANTGELFF. DNA of the CDR3: TGCGCCAGCAGCTTGGGGACACTCGCGAACACCGGGGAGCTGTTTTTT.

This clonotype has a count of ten or more. The V gene is TRBV10-3, the J gene TRBJ1-5; 8 nucleotides line up with TRBD1. CDR1 is ENHRY, CDR2 SYGVKD, per germline. With 2 bases clipped from V and 3 bases from J, the junction kept 3 bases outside the gene matches. The CDR3 has 15 amino acids. This chain's CDR3 is CAISETGGNNQPQHF. Here the CDR3 DNA reads TGTGCCATCAGTGAGACAGGGGGTAACAATCAGCCCCAGCATTTT.

The table lists this clonotype with many counts. This chain uses TRBV5-1 with TRBJ2-3; 7 positions match TRBD1. The CDR3 has 15 amino acids. Germline V gene data show CDR1 as SGHRS and CDR2 as YFSETQ. V shed 0 bases and J 1 base; nucleotides not matched to a gene: 2. CDR3 protein: CASSLEGGRTDTQYF. In DNA, the CDR3 is TGCGCCAGCAGCTTGGAAGGGGGCCGCACAGATACGCAGTATTTT.

The rearrangement links TRBV4-1 to TRBJ2-4; perhaps TRBD1 as D (6 bases). This CDR3 region has 17 residues. From germline, CDR1 is MGHRA and CDR2 YSYEKL. Trimming removed 0 bases from V and 2 bases from J, with 14 bases in between. The CDR3 is CASSQDQGQRTKNIQYF. DNA for the CDR3: TGCGCCAGCAGCCAAGATCAGGGGCAGAGAACCAAAAACATTCAGTACTTC.

This clonotype was seen at least ten times. J is TRBJ1-5 and V is TRBV7-2; D may be TRBD1 (5 bases). The CDR3 is made up of 18 amino acids. Trimming took off 8 bases at V and 2 bases at J, with 25 bases between the two ends. Germline CDR1 is SGHTA and CDR2 is FQGNSA. Written as DNA, the CDR3 is TGTGCCAGCGGGCTGGGGCAAGGGGTTAGGCGACGCAATCAGCCCCAGCATTTT. This encodes CASGLGQGVRRRNQPQHF. Using reference TRBV7-2 and TRBJ1-5 for the parts outside the CDR3, the full variable domain is GAGVSQSPSNKVTEKGKDVELRCDPISGHTALYWYRQSLGQGLEFLIYFQGNSAPDKSGLPSDRFSAERTGGSVSTLTIQRTQQEDSAVYLCASGLGQGVRRRNQPQHFGDGTRLSIL.

This clonotype has a handful of counts. The chain has TRBV11-2 and TRBJ2-2, with TRBD2 matching over 11 bases. The CDR3 has 16 amino acids. The J segment lost 6 bases and the V segment lost 4 bases, leaving 7 bases of the junction unmatched. The germline CDR1 and CDR2 sequences are SGHAT and FQNNGV. The CDR3 loop reads CASSSSSGGRPGELFF. CDR3 nucleotide sequence: TGTGCCAGCAGCTCCTCTAGCGGGGGGCGGCCCGGGGAGCTGTTTTTT.

This clonotype was seen many times. The chain is built from TRBV10-3 and TRBJ2-7; TRBD1 agrees at 7 bases. This CDR3 has 13 residues. Per the germline V gene, CDR1 is ENHRY and CDR2 is SYGVKD. Trimming cost V 8 bases and J 4 bases; bases outside gene matches: 8. The CDR3 nucleotides are TGTGCCATCGCCGACCGGGACAGATACGAGCAGTACTTC. Protein: CAIADRDRYEQYF.

This clonotype was recorded once. This rearrangement joins TRBV7-8 to TRBJ1-3; 7 bases match TRBD1. The length of the CDR3 is 15 residues. CDR1 and CDR2 (germline): SGHVS, FQNEAQ. Germline trimming cut 1 base from V and 2 bases from J; bases unmatched to any gene: 2. The CDR3 spells CASSLGQGAGNTIYF. As DNA, the CDR3 is TGTGCCAGCAGCTTAGGACAGGGCGCTGGAAACACCATATATTTT.

This clonotype has ten or more counts. The CDR3 nucleotides are TGCAGTGCTCCCCGAGCGACCTACAATGAGCAGTTCTTC. It is translated as CSAPRATYNEQFF. This chain connects TRBV20-1 to TRBJ2-1; D not resolved. The V gene lost 5 bases and the J gene lost 2 bases, with 10 bases spanning the gap. This CDR3 region has 13 residues. Germline V gene sequence: CDR1 DFQATT, CDR2 SNEGSKA (reference sequence).

This clonotype was picked up many times. CDR3 amino acids: CASSLAGMSNFHGYTF. DNA for the CDR3: TGTGCCAGCAGCTTAGCGGGGATGAGTAACTTTCATGGCTACACCTTC. The chain uses TRBV7-8 and TRBJ1-2; D gene uncertain. V lost 0 bases and J 6 bases, leaving 17 bases between the germline ends. The CDR3 sequence is 16 residues long. The V gene's germline CDR1 is SGHVS and CDR2 FQNEAQ.

This clonotype was recorded many times. This chain links TRBV6-6 with TRBJ1-2; no clear D. The V end lost 7 bases, the J end lost 7 bases, and 13 bases lay between the germline ends. CDR3 length: 12 amino acids. CDR1 is MNHNY, CDR2 SVGAGI, per germline (reference sequence). As DNA, the CDR3 is TGTGCCAGCACCCTGCGGGGTGGTGGCTACACCTTC. This codes for CASTLRGGGYTF.

This clonotype came up a few times. A clone one base away is much larger, so this may be a read error. The chain has TRBV4-2 and TRBJ2-1; 10 bases align to TRBD2. CDR1 LGHNA and CDR2 YNFKEQ come from the germline V gene. The CDR3 runs 16 residues. This chain's CDR3 is CAGSHRSGGAYNEQFF. The CDR3 bases are TGTGCCGGCAGCCATCGCAGCGGGGGGGCCTACAATGAGCAGTTCTTC.

The sample holds many counts of this clonotype. The chain uses TRBV5-5 and TRBJ2-5; D remains unclear. CDR3 length: 13 amino acids. The germline V gene has CDR1 SGHKS and CDR2 YYEKEE (reference sequence). The germline V and J ends were trimmed by 0 bases and 3 bases, with 6 bases remaining between them. The CDR3: CASSLARKETQYF. The CDR3, as DNA: TGTGCCAGCAGCTTGGCCAGAAAAGAGACCCAGTACTTC.

This clonotype was detected ten times or more. The chain is built from TRBV12-3 or TRBV12-4 and TRBJ1-3; D gene uncertain. The V and J ends lost 4 bases and 0 bases respectively, with 10 bases between them. The CDR3 totals 15 residues. CDR3 sequence: CASSSAGSSGNTIYF. In nucleotides, the CDR3 is TGTGCCAGCAGTTCGGCCGGAAGCTCTGGAAACACCATATATTTT.

This clonotype was detected ten times or more. The chain is built from TRBV5-5 and TRBJ2-5; D gene ambiguous. The germline gives CDR1 SGHKS, CDR2 YYEKEE (reference sequence). The ends were cut back, 1 base at V and 2 bases at J, with 6 bases in the middle. This CDR3 is built from 13 residues. The CDR3 nucleotides are TGTGCCAGCAGCTTGTTAGGGCAAGAGACCCAGTACTTC. It codes for CASSLLGQETQYF. The full variable domain, rest sourced from reference TRBV5-5 and TRBJ2-5, is DAGVTQSPTHLIKTRGQQVTLRCSPISGHKSVSWYQQVLGQGPQFIFQYYEKEERGRGNFPDRFSARQFPNYSSELNVNALLLGDSALYLCASSLLGQETQYFGPGTRLLVL.

This clonotype showed up many times. The V call is TRBV7-9, the J call TRBJ2-7, with 9 positions matching TRBD1. J gave up 5 bases and V 8 bases, and 7 bases lay outside the gene matches. The CDR3 sequence is 13 residues long. Germline CDR1 is SEHNR and CDR2 is FQNEAQ (reference sequence). The CDR3 is CASLGTGGDEQYF. CDR3 nucleotides: TGTGCCAGCCTTGGAACAGGGGGCGACGAGCAGTACTTC. Full variable domain (missing parts from reference TRBV7-9 and TRBJ2-7): DTGVSQNPRHKITKRGQNVTFRCDPISEHNRLYWYRQTLGQGPEFLTYFQNEAQLEKSRLLSDRFSAERPKGSFSTLEIQRTEQGDSAMYLCASLGTGGDEQYFGPGTRLTVT.

This clonotype was picked up many times. The gene calls are TRBV5-1 and TRBJ1-2; D not certain. V gave up 0 bases and J gave up 0 bases, with 6 bases separating them. Germline-derived CDR1 and CDR2 are SGHRS and YFSETQ. This CDR3 has 14 residues. CDR3 region: CASSLGQPNYGYTF. DNA of the CDR3: TGCGCCAGCAGCTTGGGGCAGCCTAACTATGGCTACACCTTC. Using reference TRBV5-1 and TRBJ1-2 for the parts outside the CDR3, the full variable domain is KAGVTQTPRYLIKTRGQQVTLSCSPISGHRSVSWYQQTPGQGLQFLFEYFSETQRNKGNFPGRFSGRQFSNSRSEMNVSTLELGDSALYLCASSLGQPNYGYTFGSGTRLTVV.

This clonotype was observed many times. The rearrangement joins TRBV20-1 to TRBJ2-5, with 8 positions matching TRBD1. Germline loops: CDR1 DFQATT, CDR2 SNEGSKA (reference sequence). This CDR3 is 14 amino acids long. V lost 6 bases, J lost 3 bases, and 9 bases stayed unmatched. The CDR3 DNA is TGCAGTGCCCCGCCGGGACAGGTAGAAGAGACCCAGTACTTC. This sequence encodes CSAPPGQVEETQYF.